This TCR beta chain was recovered during a study of cytomegalovirus exposure and HLA in healthy donors (TCRdb year 2017). Study-wide context: In an earlier analysis of 587 of the donors, 276 Gb of sequence data and 117 million unique TCR beta sequences from 150 million to 200 million T cells were reported. An early release covering around 630 HLA-typed donors comprised approximately 300 gigabases of sequencing data and around 85 million unique TCR sequences. Of the roughly 400 genotyped donors, approximately 80% were placed in the genetic ancestry cluster associated with self-reported Caucasian donors. The study aimed to test whether signatures of past pathogen exposure could be identified by cataloging public T cell receptors. The T cell repertoires of 550 to 850 subjects were profiled by immunosequencing and related to cytomegalovirus serostatus. Along with the approximately 670-subject first cohort, a separate validation cohort of over 90 different subjects was used. To predict cytomegalovirus infection status, the study brought together high-throughput TCR immunosequencing, statistical association of individual TCRs with disease status, and machine learning. A later analysis re-examined previously published TCR beta repertoires from 610 or so donors and added high-resolution HLA genotyping to investigate patterns of TCR occurrence. Rather than drawing on any new phenotypic data, the later analysis identified candidate immune exposures from TCR beta sequences and the way those sequences occurred across donors. An earlier analysis of several hundred of the donors applied high-throughput TCR beta sequencing to assess whether each TCR beta V gene segment acted as functional or pseudogenic. Donor age, sex, ethnicity and CMV serostatus were compiled alongside the repertoire data. In a later genetic analysis, genome-wide SNP genotypes for about three fifths of the 666 donors were used, and that subset was treated as a discovery cohort. All discovery cohort repertoires had been generated using a single sequencing platform. HLA typing included class I and class II loci at four-digit resolution. The number of donors typed differed by locus, with roughly 629-640 for A, B, C, DRB1 and DQB1, 522 for DQA1, 600 to 610 for DPA1, and over 400 for DPB1. Several DR-DQ haplotypes were treated as single units for association and clustering because of strong linkage in the cohort. Among 300 to 500 genotyped donors of the cohort, an average of approximately 220,000 unique TCR beta nucleotide sequences was sequenced per donor, of which about 18% were non-productive.

Results and caveats for the whole study, not just this receptor: Most TCR sequences were observed very rarely across donors, whereas some public TCRs were present in many individuals. A few of the identified cytomegalovirus-associated TCR beta chains were confirmed in vitro to be specific for cytomegalovirus antigens. The study gave a list of around 170 TCR beta chains associated with cytomegalovirus. Sequencing depth was assumed to be roughly uniform across donors in the presence/absence analyses, though that assumption may not hold. Linkage disequilibrium might explain the correlated functional status among segregating V segments, but an unknown experimental factor could not be excluded. In a later genetic analysis, a missense DCLRE1C variant was associated with V-gene and J-gene trimming of TCR beta chains, and the association was replicated in an independent cohort. A group of highly shared sequence variants was considered likely to be a technical artifact of the sequencing pipeline. In an earlier analysis of 450 to 750 of the donors, most TCR beta V segments appeared in productive rearrangements about 87% or about 30% of the time, broadly matching IMGT annotations. In a later analysis, several top co-occurrence clusters were reported to appear linked to parvovirus B19, influenza, CMV and Epstein-Barr virus. In a later analysis, the rate of TCR association differed among HLA loci, with DRB1 alleles having the most associated TCRs and HLA-C alleles having the fewest. Some IMGT-functional V segments, including TRBV6-2 and TRBV6-3, could not be distinguished by the 87-base-pair reads and were therefore excluded. A later analysis found that HLA-associated TCR beta chains were more clonally expanded and had lower generation probabilities than equally common non-associated chains. Only TCR beta chains were sequenced in this cohort, and the absence of alpha or paired-chain data limited detectable features. It was suggested by the authors that the approach could potentially be generalized to other disease states and immunological phenotypes. Assigning TCR associations to individual alleles was difficult when HLA alleles, especially DR and DQ, strongly co-occurred. The classifier was reported to diagnose cytomegalovirus status with high specificity and sensitivity in both the original cohort and the validation cohort. In a later analysis, most CMV-associated TCR beta chains were found to appear HLA-restricted, with HLA associations seemingly driven largely by CMV exposure. According to a later genetic analysis, donors in an Asian-associated ancestry cluster had fewer N-insertions in productive TCRs than the approximately 670-donor mean. Because some donors lacked HLA typing at each locus, the association tests relied only on the typed subset. Because counts were too low, some 17 rarely observed V segments, including chromosome 9 orphons, were left out of the earlier analysis of 587 of the donors. A later analysis associated about 16,000 TCR beta sequences with specific HLA alleles at a false discovery rate of 0.05. CMV serostatus was the only immune exposure information available for the cohort. A further reported finding was that TCR beta sequences accurately predicted the HLA-A and HLA-B alleles for most subjects in the first cohort.

Libraries were prepared through the immunoSEQ multiplex PCR assay. For the multiplex PCR, a mixture combining 60 forward primers for TCR Vbeta segments and 13 reverse primers for TCR Jbeta segments was used. The CDR3 region of rearranged TCR beta genes was amplified from genomic DNA by a multiplex PCR assay. Amplified TCR beta libraries were sequenced as 87-base-pair reads on the Illumina HiSeq System. The authors' analysis ran thus. A later analysis tallied around 87 million unique TCR beta chains across the 666 repertoires, and approximately 12 million of those chains were shared by two or more donors. To remove PCR and sequencing errors, raw reads were error-corrected and collapsed into unique sequences using a nearest-neighbor algorithm that merged closely related sequences. V, D and J gene segments were assigned by aligning CDR3 sequences to IMGT reference sequences. For a sequence to be retained, a match of at least six nucleotides was required to both a V gene segment and a J gene segment. A rearrangement was called productive if the CDR3 had no stop codons and remained in frame with V and J, and every other rearrangement was called non-productive. CDR3 was defined according to IMGT convention as the region running from the second conserved V-encoded cysteine to the conserved J-encoded phenylalanine. The earlier analysis of 587 of the donors excluded any sequence lacking an unambiguous match to a single V gene segment. An earlier analysis of a few hundred of the donors called V segments functional above 56.7% productive rearrangements and segregating when the between-donor standard deviation exceeded 5%. A statistical classification framework was built for diagnosing cytomegalovirus status from the catalog of TCR beta chain sequences. In a later analysis, TCR nucleotide sequences were compared against IMGT/GENE-DB human TR gene sequences so that V and J genes could be assigned. In a later analysis, CDR3 sequences and most-parsimonious VDJ recombination scenarios were assigned using the TCRdist pipeline. A later analysis defined each TCR beta chain by its CDR3 amino acid sequence plus V-gene family, and excluded reads lacking a unique V-gene family. As a way to deal with suspected cross-contamination and a sequencing artifact, a later analysis dropped under 600 nucleotide sequences that were highly shared and had low generation probability. A later analysis calculated a clonal expansion index for each public chain from normalized within-repertoire ranks of inferred template counts. A later analysis computed generation probabilities with a VDJ recombination model fitted to out-of-frame rearrangements, and checked the results against IGoR. A later analysis scored TCR-TCR, TCR-HLA and TCR-CMV co-occurrence with hypergeometric tests, applying a repertoire-size bias correction to TCR pairs. A later analysis estimated false discovery rates by permuting HLA or CMV assignments 20 times. In a later analysis, co-occurring TCRs were grouped with DBSCAN, and TCRdist sequence similarity was added when clustering was performed within HLA-allele-positive subsets. Repertoires with fewer than 30,000 or more than 120,000 public chains, plus five repertoires with anomalous nucleotide sharing, were excluded from co-occurrence clustering. Here the immuneACCESS table is served through TCRdb, limited to in-frame sequences with V and J called. Missing clones are a known gap in these copies; in checked studies unresolved V genes cover under half, and the rest lacks a known reason. V, J and clone size were drawn from that table, and D and trimming were deduced from the DNA. The sample table records about 160,000 clones. About 1.2% of the sample goes to the ten largest clones.

A remark on this clone: Its cognate antigen has yet to be identified.

The cohort was made up of several hundred healthy bone marrow donors. At the time of sampling, every cohort member was nominally healthy, though immune exposures that went unrecorded were likely present. The donor tested CMV seronegative, placing the donor among the 352 seronegative members of the cohort. Every donor gave a peripheral blood sample, and the peripheral blood mononuclear cells from that sample were used for TCR beta sequencing. Genomic DNA was extracted from the blood cell samples with the Qiagen DNeasy Blood Extraction Kit. The CDR3 has 13 amino acids, counting the end cysteine and phenylalanine. Here the CDR3 DNA is all that survives: 39 bases in frame from base 1. Relative to germline, V is 2 bases shorter and J is 4 bases shorter, with 9 bases between their ends. For CDR1 and CDR2, the germline V gene (reference sequence) lists MNHEY and SMNVEV.

This receptor chain uses TRBV27 and TRBJ2-7; the D segment could be TRBD2, given 5 matching bases. Specimen: PBMCs. This clonotype was obtained from a woman aged 55 to 70 in good health and CMV-seronegative. The CDR3 region: CASSLRGEYEQYF. The DNA sequence reads TGTGCCAGCAGTTTACGGGGAGAGTACGAGCAGTACTTC.